The rows below give T cell receptor beta chains drawn from one sample of a study of read filtering for tumor transcriptome and immune sequencing. From the reads, TCRdb called clonotypes with MiXCR, one entry per CDR3 protein. The sample includes 40,000 or so distinct CDR3 sequences, around 13% of them seen just once. Sequencing was carried out using a population of CD138-negative cells sorted from bone marrow. The receptors derive from a donor at least 40 years old with multiple myeloma. The CDR3 runs from the conserved cysteine through the conserved F or W. Not every row has a clone size; where given, it reads once, few, many or a size class.

clone_size v_call cdr3_aa
many TRBV11-3 CASSLAGGLNEQFF
many TRBV29-1 CSVGGAVTSGAKNIQYF
many TRBV4-3 CASSPFQLAGGPYNEQFF
NA TRBV3-1 CASSQDTAGPTGTDTQYF
NA TRBV29-1 CSVETRGRSGNTIYF
many TRBV7-8 CASSLGPHYEQYF
NA TRBV7-7 CASSLRQENQEAQYF
many TRBV18 CASSPFEGLGAEAFF
many TRBV24-1 CATRSSGSGTEAFF
many TRBV6-2/TRBV6-3 CASKWGMNTEAFF
NA TRBV2 CASSGSRAVDTEAFF
NA TRBV6-5 CASSELSGRMGEQFF
many TRBV29-1 CSVGTGGFTGELFF
many TRBV29-1 CSVEVGPSGSVGEQFF
many TRBV2 CALGQGSINEQFF
NA TRBV11-2 CASSLAGANYGYTF
many TRBV29-1 CSVAVGQGRAGELFF
NA TRBV29-1 CSVPDREITNEQFF
few TRBV5-6 CASSLASRGITGELFF
many TRBV24-1 CATSDLTQGQTQYF
many TRBV7-2 CASSLTTGTITEAFF
few TRBV12-3/TRBV12-4 CASSTHGSLTDTQYF
many TRBV5-1 CASSLEGGIVGQPQHF
many TRBV20-1 CSARDGAGYTYEQYF
many TRBV9 CASSVDPSPNSPLHF
many TRBV10-3 CAISRGLAASPDNEQFF
NA TRBV29-1 CSVDTTGAEAFF
many TRBV18 CASSPGTSGTDEQYF
many TRBV29-1 CSVPDSVRTEAFF
many TRBV5-1 CASSLRDGMYNEQFF
NA TRBV10-3 CAISEWPLGVKSPLHF
many TRBV10-3 CAISASGTSFNNEQFF
many TRBV2 CASRANNEQFF
many TRBV10-3 CAISGEGGGTEAFF
many TRBV5-4 CASSPGGPTGEQYF
many TRBV2 CASSGEISNQPQHF
NA TRBV5-5 CASSPQTSGSTNEQFF
few TRBV7-9 CASTPGFPYNEQFF
many TRBV6-2/TRBV6-3 CASSPQQGYTEAFF
NA TRBV4-1 CASSQEPAGTKLHEQSF
many TRBV12-3/TRBV12-4 CASSLLPANTEAFF
NA TRBV4-3 CASSQEWTGVGNTIYF